Listed below are T cell receptor beta chains from one sample, sequenced in a study of human T cells and chemical hapten exposure. TCRdb re-called the RACE reads through MiXCR, storing one row per CDR3 protein. Of some 360,000 distinct CDR3 sequences detected, approximately 5.1% appear once; the ten largest clones hold 2.5% to 3%. Sequences were derived from whole blood, sampled in connection with sensitization to the hapten diphenylcyclopropenone (DPC). The source of these receptors is a woman in her fifties or sixties with alopecia areata. Some clones in this sample may be carry-over from other donors' samples. Each CDR3 is given with its conserved first and last residue. D genes are given only for firm matches. Size is stated for part of the rows, as once, few or many counts, or as a class when the clone is expanded.

abundance: NA; j_gene: TRBJ2-1; d_gene: NA; len: 14; v_gene: TRBV20-1; CDR3aa: CSASRRAMGNEQFF; CDR3nt: TGCAGTGCTTCCCGAAGGGCCATGGGCAATGAGCAGTTCTTC
abundance: many; j_gene: TRBJ2-1; d_gene: NA; len: 11; v_gene: TRBV29-1; CDR3aa: CSVETLAIQFF; CDR3nt: TGCAGCGTTGAGACTCTAGCAATACAGTTCTTC
abundance: few; j_gene: TRBJ2-1; d_gene: TRBD2; len: 15; v_gene: TRBV6-1; CDR3aa: CASRGTSGGYNEQFF; CDR3nt: TGTGCCAGCAGAGGTACTAGCGGGGGCTACAATGAGCAGTTCTTC
abundance: NA; j_gene: TRBJ2-4; d_gene: NA; len: 14; v_gene: TRBV12-3/TRBV12-4; CDR3aa: CASSLSGLTDIQYF; CDR3nt: TGTGCCAGCAGTTTGTCGGGGTTAACGGACATTCAGTACTTC
abundance: many; j_gene: TRBJ2-1; d_gene: TRBD1; len: 16; v_gene: TRBV6-5; CDR3aa: CASSQRPGTGADEQFF; CDR3nt: TGTGCCAGCAGCCAGCGTCCCGGGACAGGGGCCGATGAGCAGTTCTTC
abundance: many; j_gene: TRBJ1-5; d_gene: NA; len: 12; v_gene: TRBV27; CDR3aa: CASSSPNQPQHF; CDR3nt: TGTGCCAGCAGTTCCCCCAATCAGCCCCAGCATTTT
abundance: few; j_gene: TRBJ2-7; d_gene: NA; len: 14; v_gene: TRBV30; CDR3aa: CAWSLSGRSYEQYF; CDR3nt: TGTGCCTGGAGCTTAAGCGGGCGTTCCTACGAGCAGTACTTC
abundance: many; j_gene: TRBJ2-5; d_gene: NA; len: 16; v_gene: TRBV15; CDR3aa: CATSPPRNSGQETQYF; CDR3nt: TGTGCCACCAGCCCCCCGAGGAATAGCGGACAAGAGACCCAGTACTTC
abundance: many; j_gene: TRBJ1-2; d_gene: NA; len: 12; v_gene: TRBV13; CDR3aa: CASSFGTRGYTF; CDR3nt: TGTGCCAGCAGCTTTGGGACGAGAGGCTACACCTTC
abundance: many; j_gene: TRBJ1-1; d_gene: NA; len: 13; v_gene: TRBV5-1; CDR3aa: CASSLAGETEAFF; CDR3nt: TGCGCCAGCAGCTTGGCCGGGGAGACTGAAGCTTTCTTT
abundance: NA; j_gene: TRBJ1-4; d_gene: NA; len: 17; v_gene: TRBV15; CDR3aa: CATSRDGEGSVNEKLFF; CDR3nt: TGTGCCACCAGCAGAGATGGGGAGGGGTCAGTTAATGAAAAACTGTTTTTT
abundance: NA; j_gene: TRBJ1-4; d_gene: NA; len: 13; v_gene: TRBV7-9; CDR3aa: CASSLAQGVKLFF; CDR3nt: TGTGCCAGCAGCTTAGCCCAGGGCGTAAAACTGTTTTTT
abundance: NA; j_gene: TRBJ2-7; d_gene: NA; len: 12; v_gene: TRBV12-3/TRBV12-4; CDR3aa: CASSLIIYEQYF; CDR3nt: TGTGCCAGCAGTTTAATCATCTACGAGCAGTACTTC
abundance: many; j_gene: TRBJ2-3; d_gene: TRBD2; len: 13; v_gene: TRBV20-1; CDR3aa: CSAWEGSTDTQYF; CDR3nt: TGCAGTGCGTGGGAGGGTAGCACAGATACGCAGTATTTT
abundance: few; j_gene: TRBJ2-1; d_gene: TRBD2; len: 17; v_gene: TRBV12-3/TRBV12-4; CDR3aa: CASRPPTGTSGTNEQFF; CDR3nt: TGTGCCAGCAGGCCCCCTACCGGGACTAGCGGGACAAATGAGCAGTTCTTC
abundance: many; j_gene: TRBJ2-1; d_gene: TRBD2; len: 14; v_gene: TRBV29-1; CDR3aa: CSALSSGSYNEQFF; CDR3nt: TGCAGCGCTCTTTCTAGCGGCTCCTACAATGAGCAGTTCTTC
abundance: few; j_gene: TRBJ2-5; d_gene: NA; len: 12; v_gene: TRBV15; CDR3aa: CATSEADETQYF; CDR3nt: TGTGCCACCAGCGAGGCGGATGAGACCCAGTACTTC
abundance: few; j_gene: TRBJ2-6; d_gene: NA; len: 15; v_gene: TRBV7-9; CDR3aa: CAIDGGSSGANVLTF; CDR3nt: TGTGCCATAGACGGCGGCTCCTCTGGGGCCAACGTCCTGACTTTC
abundance: many; j_gene: TRBJ1-1; d_gene: TRBD1; len: 17; v_gene: TRBV6-2/TRBV6-3; CDR3aa: CASGIRWRGQVNTEAFF; CDR3nt: TGTGCCAGCGGGATTCGATGGAGGGGGCAAGTGAACACTGAAGCTTTCTTT
abundance: few; j_gene: TRBJ1-1; d_gene: NA; len: 13; v_gene: TRBV5-6; CDR3aa: CASTPGTNTEAFF; CDR3nt: TGTGCCAGCACCCCTGGCACCAACACTGAAGCTTTCTTT
abundance: many; j_gene: TRBJ2-3; d_gene: NA; len: 13; v_gene: TRBV7-8; CDR3aa: CASSPGPGSTQYF; CDR3nt: TGTGCCAGCAGTCCGGGGCCGGGGAGTACGCAGTATTTT
abundance: many; j_gene: TRBJ1-6; d_gene: TRBD1; len: 15; v_gene: TRBV28; CDR3aa: CASSTGTGYNSPLHF; CDR3nt: TGTGCCAGCAGCACCGGGACAGGTTATAATTCACCCCTCCACTTT
abundance: few; j_gene: TRBJ1-1; d_gene: TRBD1; len: 14; v_gene: TRBV30; CDR3aa: CAWSVEGARTEAFF; CDR3nt: TGTGCCTGGAGTGTAGAGGGGGCAAGGACTGAAGCTTTCTTT
abundance: NA; j_gene: TRBJ1-5; d_gene: TRBD1; len: 15; v_gene: TRBV28; CDR3aa: CASRLDRGGGQPQHF; CDR3nt: TGTGCCAGCAGACTGGACAGGGGAGGAGGTCAGCCCCAGCATTTT
abundance: many; j_gene: TRBJ2-7; d_gene: TRBD1; len: 15; v_gene: TRBV28; CDR3aa: CASSWGTGLSYEQYF; CDR3nt: TGTGCCAGCAGTTGGGGGACAGGACTCTCCTACGAGCAGTACTTC
abundance: many; j_gene: TRBJ2-5; d_gene: TRBD1; len: 14; v_gene: TRBV14; CDR3aa: CASSARQGRETQYF; CDR3nt: TGTGCCAGCAGCGCCCGACAGGGACGAGAGACCCAGTACTTC
abundance: many; j_gene: TRBJ2-5; d_gene: TRBD2; len: 15; v_gene: TRBV30; CDR3aa: CAWEGAGVVAKTQYF; CDR3nt: TGTGCCTGGGAGGGAGCGGGAGTCGTCGCGAAGACCCAGTACTTC
abundance: few; j_gene: TRBJ2-3; d_gene: NA; len: 17; v_gene: TRBV10-1; CDR3aa: CASSDPLTRTSTDTQYF; CDR3nt: TGCGCCAGCAGTGACCCCCTGACTAGAACTAGCACAGATACGCAGTATTTT
abundance: many; j_gene: TRBJ2-7; d_gene: NA; len: 14; v_gene: TRBV21-1; CDR3aa: CASSSRGSSYEQYF; CDR3nt: TGTGCCAGCAGCTCGCGGGGGTCCTCCTACGAGCAGTACTTC
abundance: many; j_gene: TRBJ2-6; d_gene: TRBD1; len: 18; v_gene: TRBV5-1; CDR3aa: CASSAAGTGGSGANVLTF; CDR3nt: TGCGCCAGCAGCGCGGCCGGGACAGGGGGCTCTGGGGCCAACGTCCTGACTTTC
abundance: few; j_gene: TRBJ2-3; d_gene: TRBD1; len: 17; v_gene: TRBV24-1; CDR3aa: CATSDPLGTGSPDTQYF; CDR3nt: TGTGCCACCAGTGACCCTCTCGGGACAGGGTCCCCAGATACGCAGTATTTT
abundance: NA; j_gene: TRBJ1-2; d_gene: NA; len: 14; v_gene: TRBV5-1; CDR3aa: CASSWTHSGDGYTF; CDR3nt: TGCGCCAGCAGCTGGACCCACAGTGGTGATGGCTACACCTTC
abundance: many; j_gene: TRBJ1-2; d_gene: NA; len: 15; v_gene: TRBV29-1; CDR3aa: CSVEDRDGRDYGYTF; CDR3nt: TGCAGCGTTGAAGATCGGGACGGGCGCGACTATGGCTACACCTTC
abundance: few; j_gene: TRBJ2-5; d_gene: NA; len: 16; v_gene: TRBV19; CDR3aa: CASRISGQPIQETQYF; CDR3nt: TGTGCCAGTAGGATTTCTGGACAGCCTATTCAAGAGACCCAGTACTTC
abundance: many; j_gene: TRBJ2-5; d_gene: NA; len: 12; v_gene: TRBV6-1; CDR3aa: CASSEGRQTQYF; CDR3nt: TGTGCCAGCAGTGAAGGGCGGCAGACCCAGTACTTC
abundance: NA; j_gene: TRBJ1-5; d_gene: NA; len: 12; v_gene: TRBV6-1; CDR3aa: CASKEGNQPQHF; CDR3nt: TGTGCCAGCAAGGAGGGGAATCAGCCCCAGCATTTT
abundance: few; j_gene: TRBJ1-2; d_gene: NA; len: 14; v_gene: TRBV27; CDR3aa: CASSSSPLIDGYTF; CDR3nt: TGTGCCAGCAGTTCCTCACCCCTCATCGATGGCTACACCTTC
abundance: many; j_gene: TRBJ2-1; d_gene: NA; len: 12; v_gene: TRBV29-1; CDR3aa: CSMSPGSNEQFF; CDR3nt: TGCAGCATGAGCCCCGGGAGCAATGAGCAGTTCTTC
abundance: many; j_gene: TRBJ1-5; d_gene: NA; len: 13; v_gene: TRBV4-3; CDR3aa: CASSQVRNQPQHF; CDR3nt: TGCGCCAGCAGCCAAGTAAGGAATCAGCCCCAGCATTTT
abundance: many; j_gene: TRBJ2-3; d_gene: NA; len: 12; v_gene: TRBV5-6; CDR3aa: CASRTGGNTQYF; CDR3nt: TGTGCCAGCCGGACCGGCGGGAATACGCAGTATTTT
abundance: NA; j_gene: TRBJ2-3; d_gene: TRBD2; len: 19; v_gene: TRBV9; CDR3aa: CASSVEVSSGATSTDTQYF; CDR3nt: TGTGCCAGCAGCGTAGAGGTGTCTAGCGGGGCTACTAGCACAGATACGCAGTATTTT
abundance: many; j_gene: TRBJ2-1; d_gene: TRBD1; len: 16; v_gene: TRBV6-5; CDR3aa: CASSYAGTGSYNEQFF; CDR3nt: TGTGCCAGCAGTTACGCCGGGACAGGGAGCTACAATGAGCAGTTCTTC
abundance: many; j_gene: TRBJ2-1; d_gene: TRBD2; len: 15; v_gene: TRBV20-1; CDR3aa: CSAGIAGGPWNEQFF; CDR3nt: TGCAGTGCTGGAATTGCGGGGGGGCCATGGAATGAGCAGTTCTTC
abundance: NA; j_gene: TRBJ2-7; d_gene: TRBD2; len: 14; v_gene: TRBV4-2; CDR3aa: CASSQELAGREQYF; CDR3nt: TGTGCCAGCAGCCAAGAACTAGCGGGACGCGAGCAGTACTTC
abundance: NA; j_gene: TRBJ2-3; d_gene: TRBD2; len: 15; v_gene: TRBV6-6; CDR3aa: CASRVLASSTDTQYF; CDR3nt: TGTGCCAGCAGGGTACTAGCGTCTAGCACAGATACGCAGTATTTT